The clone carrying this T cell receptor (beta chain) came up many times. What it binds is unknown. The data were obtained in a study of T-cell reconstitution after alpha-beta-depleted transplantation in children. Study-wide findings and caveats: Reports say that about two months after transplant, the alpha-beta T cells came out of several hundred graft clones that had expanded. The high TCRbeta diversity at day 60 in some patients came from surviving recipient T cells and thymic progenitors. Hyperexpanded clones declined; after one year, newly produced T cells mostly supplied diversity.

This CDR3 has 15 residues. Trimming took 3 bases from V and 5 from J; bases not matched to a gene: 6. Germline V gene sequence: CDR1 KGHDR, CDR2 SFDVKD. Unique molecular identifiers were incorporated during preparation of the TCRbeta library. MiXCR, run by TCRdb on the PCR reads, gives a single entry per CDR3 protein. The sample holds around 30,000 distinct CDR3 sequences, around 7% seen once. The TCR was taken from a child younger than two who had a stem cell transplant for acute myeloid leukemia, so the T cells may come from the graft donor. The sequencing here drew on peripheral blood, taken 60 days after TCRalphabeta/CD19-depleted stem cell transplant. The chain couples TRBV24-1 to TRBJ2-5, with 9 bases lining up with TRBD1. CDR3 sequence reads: CATSDLQGARETQYF. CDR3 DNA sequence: TGTGCCACCAGTGATCTACAGGGGGCCAGGGAGACCCAGTACTTC.